Presented here are 30 T cell receptor beta chains from one specimen sequenced in a study of blood T cell repertoires in COVID-19. Libraries were prepared by immunoSEQ multiplex PCR; TCRdb keeps only in-frame clonotypes and omits some of them. The profile shows 150,000 to 200,000 clones, 78% of them singletons. The specimen was PBMCs or T cells enriched from blood (not recorded which). The source is a woman between 45 and 65 years old who had recovered from COVID-19.

The CDR3 reads CASSPLSRVPGNTIYF. The DNA for the CDR3 is TGTGCCAGCTCACCACTTAGCAGGGTGCCTGGAAACACCATATATTTT. The chain recombines TRBV18 with TRBJ1-3; possibly TRBD1 for D (5 bases). The germline V and J ends were trimmed by 1 base and 2 bases, with 12 bases remaining between them. This CDR3 is 16 amino acids long. Germline V gives CDR1 KGHSH, CDR2 LQKENI.

In its sample, this clone was seen once. The chain recombines TRBV14 with TRBJ2-1, with D possibly TRBD1 on 9 matching bases. In germline, CDR1 is SGHDN, CDR2 FVKESK. The ends were cut back, 9 bases at V and 3 bases at J, with 18 bases in the middle. This CDR3 comprises 15 residues. The DNA for the CDR3 is TGTGCCAGTGGGCGGGAGGACAGGGGCTACAATGAGCAGTTCTTC. It encodes CASGREDRGYNEQFF. The variable domain in full, completed from reference TRBV14 and TRBJ2-1, reads EAGVTQFPSHSVIEKGQTVTLRCDPISGHDNLYWYRRVMGKEIKFLLHFVKESKQDESGMPNNRFLAERTGGTYSTLKVQPAELEDSGVYFCASGREDRGYNEQFFGPGTRLTVL.

The chain joins TRBV6-7 to TRBJ2-2; 15 nucleotides match TRBD2. TRBV6-7 is marked as an open reading frame, function uncertain. The CDR3 has 18 amino acids. The trim removed 2 bases at V and 13 bases at J, leaving 14 bases unmatched. CDR3 in amino acids: CASSYEKGTSGRPIWLFF. CDR3 DNA: TGTGCCAGCAGTTACGAAAAAGGGACTAGCGGGAGGCCCATATGGCTGTTTTTT.

The genes are TRBV29-1 and TRBJ1-3; no clear D gene. Germline CDR1 reads SQVTM; CDR2 reads ANQGSEA. The CDR3 sequence is 13 residues long. V gave up 6 bases and J gave up 0 bases, with 9 bases separating them. This chain's CDR3 is CSVLLYSGNTIYF. In DNA form, the CDR3 reads TGCAGCGTCTTACTGTACTCTGGAAACACCATATATTTT.

The chain has TRBV5-1 and TRBJ1-2, with D possibly TRBD1 on 5 matching bases. Trimming took 3 bases from V and 3 from J, leaving 9 bases between them. In germline, CDR1 is SGHRS, CDR2 YFSETQ. The length of the CDR3 is 13 residues. The CDR3 nucleotides are TGCGCCAGCAGCTGGGGGGGTGACTATGGCTACACCTTC. This sequence encodes CASSWGGDYGYTF. The full variable domain, in which reference TRBV5-1 and TRBJ1-2 provide the parts outside the CDR3, is KAGVTQTPRYLIKTRGQQVTLSCSPISGHRSVSWYQQTPGQGLQFLFEYFSETQRNKGNFPGRFSGRQFSNSRSEMNVSTLELGDSALYLCASSWGGDYGYTFGSGTRLTVV.

The V gene is TRBV29-1, the J gene TRBJ2-7; D remains unclear. The germline gives CDR1 SQVTM, CDR2 ANQGSEA. CDR3 length equals 11 residues. V lost 6 bases and J lost 2, with 8 bases in between. The CDR3 DNA follows: TGCAGCGTGGCGGAAACCTACGAGCAGTACTTC. Amino acids: CSVAETYEQYF.

This clone has just one count. The CDR3: CASTRAGGSYNEQFF. CDR3 coding DNA: TGTGCCAGCACAAGAGCGGGAGGGTCCTACAATGAGCAGTTCTTC. The genes are TRBV27 and TRBJ2-1; TRBD2 agrees at 10 bases. This CDR3 is built from 15 residues. The V gene's germline CDR1 is MNHEY and CDR2 SMNVEV (reference sequence). The ends lost 7 bases at V and 1 base at J; junction bases unmatched: 4.

A word on this clone: Other DNA sequences within the sample encode an identical CDR3. The genes are TRBV5-1 and TRBJ2-1; weak D call: TRBD1 (5 bases). The germline CDR1 and CDR2 sequences are SGHRS and YFSETQ. The germline V and J ends were trimmed by 0 bases and 4 bases, with 8 bases remaining between them. The CDR3 runs to 14 residues. Written as DNA, the CDR3 is TGCGCCAGCAGCTTGGGACAGACTTACAATGAGCAGTTCTTC. Protein: CASSLGQTYNEQFF.

CDR3 protein: CASSLHQKNTEAFF. The CDR3 DNA is TGTGCCAGCAGCTTACACCAGAAGAACACTGAAGCTTTCTTT. The chain links TRBV7-9 to TRBJ1-1; D gene ambiguous. The CDR3 extends over 14 amino acids. Germline V lookup: CDR1 SEHNR, CDR2 FQNEAQ (reference sequence). Trimming shortened V by 2 bases and J by 1 base, and 8 bases separated the two germline ends. The full variable domain, rest sourced from reference TRBV7-9 and TRBJ1-1, is DTGVSQNPRHKITKRGQNVTFRCDPISEHNRLYWYRQTLGQGPEFLTYFQNEAQLEKSRLLSDRFSAERPKGSFSTLEIQRTEQGDSAMYLCASSLHQKNTEAFFGQGTRLTVV.

This chain joins TRBV19 and TRBJ2-2; possibly TRBD2 for D (5 bases). V lost 2 bases and J lost 4, with 8 bases in between. This CDR3 has 14 residues. Germline CDR1 reads LNHDA; CDR2 reads SQIVND (reference sequence). The DNA for the CDR3 is TGTGCCAGTAGTATAAGCGGAGCCACCGGGGAGCTGTTTTTT. The encoded protein is CASSISGATGELFF.

V usage is TRBV7-2 and J usage is TRBJ2-2; 7 nucleotides align to TRBD1. This CDR3 has 15 amino acids. The J segment lost 5 bases and the V segment lost 0 bases, leaving 3 bases of the junction unmatched. CDR1 is SGHTA and CDR2 is FQGNSA in the germline V gene. In DNA, the CDR3 is TGTGCCAGCAGCTTAGCCTACAGGGGTACCGGGGAGCTGTTTTTT. This gives the protein CASSLAYRGTGELFF. The full variable domain, rest sourced from reference TRBV7-2 and TRBJ2-2, is GAGVSQSPSNKVTEKGKDVELRCDPISGHTALYWYRQSLGQGLEFLIYFQGNSAPDKSGLPSDRFSAERTGGSVSTLTIQRTQQEDSAVYLCASSLAYRGTGELFFGEGSRLTVL.

The chain carries TRBV7-3 and TRBJ2-1; TRBD2 agrees at 14 bases. The CDR3 spans 13 residues. CDR1 is SGHTA, CDR2 FQGTGA, per germline. V was pared by 8 bases and J by 10 bases, with 4 bases of the junction left unmatched. CDR3 sequence: CASGRTSGGEQFF. CDR3 nucleotides: TGTGCCAGCGGACGGACTAGCGGGGGGGAGCAGTTCTTC.

The V gene is TRBV7-7, the J gene TRBJ2-6; maybe TRBD2 (5 bases). V was pared by 5 bases and J by 4 bases, with 21 bases between. Germline CDR1 reads SSHAT; CDR2 reads FNYEAQ (reference sequence). This CDR3 region has 18 residues. The DNA for the CDR3 is TGTGCCAGCAGCCCAAATCTCCCGAATCCGGGGGGGGCCAACGTCCTGACTTTC. Residues: CASSPNLPNPGGANVLTF.

This clone came up once. The gene calls are TRBV15 and TRBJ2-3; 7 positions match TRBD1. This CDR3 has 19 amino acids. The germline gives CDR1 LNHNV, CDR2 YYDKDF (reference sequence). J lost 7 bases, V lost 1 base, and 20 bases had no gene match. The CDR3 region has the DNA TGTGCCACCAGCAGAGCCAATCACGGTCCCGGGACAGTCCCAAATACGCAGTATTTT. Translation: CATSRANHGPGTVPNTQYF.

This chain joins TRBV6-2 or TRBV6-3 and TRBJ2-3; D is undetermined. The CDR3 has 19 residues. Trimming took off 3 bases at V and 0 bases at J, with 22 bases between the two ends. Germline CDR1 reads MNHEY; CDR2 reads SVGEGT. The CDR3 DNA reads TGTGCCAGCAGTTATATCCTAGACCCCCCTAAGCCTAGCACAGATACGCAGTATTTT. Translation gives CASSYILDPPKPSTDTQYF.

V and J are TRBV7-7 and TRBJ2-1; 12 bases fit TRBD2. Germline V gives CDR1 SSHAT, CDR2 FNYEAQ (reference sequence). The CDR3 runs to 18 residues. Germline trimming cut 5 bases from V and 8 bases from J; bases unmatched to any gene: 16. The CDR3 bases are TGTGCCAGCAGCCTAGGACTAGCGGGGCCCCCCCGAGTAGATGAGCAGTTCTTC. Translated: CASSLGLAGPPRVDEQFF.

The table lists this clone with a few counts. CDR3 protein: CASSPDTVANYGYTF. The CDR3 DNA is TGCGCCAGCAGCCCCGACACGGTAGCTAACTATGGCTACACCTTC. V is TRBV4-1 and J is TRBJ1-2; D ambiguous. The V gene's germline CDR1 is MGHRA and CDR2 YSYEKL. The CDR3 totals 15 residues. The germline V and J ends were trimmed by 4 bases and 0 bases, with 12 bases remaining between them.

The chain links TRBV28 to TRBJ1-4, with TRBD1 identical over 10 bases. The CDR3 is 14 amino acids. The V and J ends lost 5 bases and 8 bases, in that order; junction bases with no gene match: 5. Per the germline V gene, CDR1 is MDHEN and CDR2 is SYDVKM. The CDR3 region has the DNA TGTGCCAGCAGTGGGACAGGGGCCCGCGAAAAACTGTTTTTT. It specifies CASSGTGAREKLFF.

The rearrangement links TRBV29-1 to TRBJ2-1; 9 bases fit TRBD2. CDR1 and CDR2 from the germline V gene are SQVTM and ANQGSEA. The CDR3 is made up of 17 amino acids. The V segment lost 6 bases and the J segment 9 bases; nucleotides outside the gene matches: 21. The CDR3 is CSVLVLREGLRGGEQFF. In DNA, the CDR3 is TGCAGCGTATTGGTCCTGCGGGAGGGCCTAAGGGGGGGTGAGCAGTTCTTC.

The chain joins TRBV29-1 to TRBJ2-7; 9 nucleotides agree with TRBD1. Germline trimming cut 6 bases from V and 7 bases from J; bases unmatched to any gene: 7. There are 12 residues in the CDR3. From germline, CDR1 is SQVTM and CDR2 ANQGSEA. DNA of the CDR3: TGCAGCGTCCACAGGGGGCCGGGGGAGCAGTACTTC. Translation: CSVHRGPGEQYF.

The V call is TRBV11-1, the J call TRBJ2-2; 9 bases map to TRBD2. From germline, CDR1 is SGHAT and CDR2 FQDESV (reference sequence). The CDR3 extends over 15 amino acids. V lost 6 bases and J lost 2; bases outside the gene matches: 4. CDR3 residues: CASRREGINTGELFF. As DNA, the CDR3 is TGTGCCAGCAGGCGGGAGGGAATCAACACCGGGGAGCTGTTTTTT.

The J gene is TRBJ2-2, the V gene TRBV24-1; 7 bases fit TRBD1. This CDR3 has 19 residues. CDR1 and CDR2 from the germline V gene are KGHDR and SFDVKD. With V trimmed by 5 bases and J by 6 bases, 20 bases remained unmatched. The CDR3 reads CATSAGPGQLGWKAGELFF. The CDR3 region has the DNA TGTGCCACCAGTGCGGGACCGGGACAGCTAGGATGGAAAGCCGGGGAGCTGTTTTTT.

The table lists this clone with a few counts. This rearrangement joins TRBV20-1 to TRBJ1-6, with TRBD1 as a possible D gene (6 bases). The V end lost 3 bases, the J end lost 8 bases, and 11 bases lay between the germline ends. Germline V lookup: CDR1 DFQATT, CDR2 SNEGSKA (reference sequence). The CDR3 has 13 amino acids. CDR3 bases: TGCAGTGCTAGTACAGGGTTTGATTCACCCCTCCACTTT. Translated, it gives CSASTGFDSPLHF.

V and J are TRBV18 and TRBJ2-7, with D unclear. CDR3 length equals 13 residues. Looked up from germline, CDR1 is KGHSH and CDR2 is LQKENI. The ends were cut back, 2 bases at V and 4 bases at J, with 9 bases in the middle. CDR3 loop: CASSPSFLYEQYF. The CDR3 DNA is TGTGCCAGCTCACCAAGTTTCCTATACGAGCAGTACTTC.

The chain combines TRBV5-6 with TRBJ2-5; D not resolved. Between the trimmed V and J ends, which lost 1 base and 2 bases, there was a span of 6 bases. Germline V gene lookup returns CDR1 SGHDT and CDR2 YYEEEE. This CDR3 has 13 residues. For the CDR3, the DNA is TGTGCCAGCAGCTTGCCTGTACAAGAGACCCAGTACTTC. It encodes CASSLPVQETQYF. Drawing the rest from reference TRBV5-6 and TRBJ2-5, the complete variable domain is DAGVTQSPTHLIKTRGQQVTLRCSPKSGHDTVSWYQQALGQGPQFIFQYYEEEERQRGNFPDRFSGHQFPNYSSELNVNALLLGDSALYLCASSLPVQETQYFGPGTRLLVL.

The chain couples TRBV7-3 to TRBJ2-7; 9 nucleotides match TRBD1. V shed 5 bases and J 9 bases; nucleotides not matched to a gene: 8. CDR3 size: 13 residues. Germline V gene lookup returns CDR1 SGHTA and CDR2 FQGTGA. The CDR3 spells CASSPGQGFGQYF. As DNA, the CDR3 is TGTGCCAGCAGCCCGGGACAGGGTTTTGGGCAGTACTTC.

This clone has just a few counts. The V gene is TRBV5-1, the J gene TRBJ2-1; TRBD2 aligns across 11 bases. Germline values: CDR1 SGHRS, CDR2 YFSETQ. The CDR3 has 18 residues. V gave up 0 bases and J gave up 8 bases; unmatched junction bases: 13. The DNA for the CDR3 is TGCGCCAGCAGCTTGGAGCTAGCGGGAGGATCTTTGTTGGATGAGCAGTTCTTC. Its translation is CASSLELAGGSLLDEQFF.

This clone was detected a few times. The chain carries TRBV11-3 and TRBJ1-5, with D perhaps TRBD1 (5 bases). Trimming pared 7 bases from V and 0 bases from J, leaving 22 bases between. This CDR3 region has 18 residues. The germline gives CDR1 SGHNT, CDR2 YENEEA. CDR3 region: CASNPWGRETHSNQPQHF. The CDR3 DNA is TGTGCCAGCAACCCCTGGGGCAGGGAAACTCATAGCAATCAGCCCCAGCATTTT.

The chain has TRBV20-1 and TRBJ1-6; the D is unclear. CDR3 length equals 10 residues. Germline V gene sequence: CDR1 DFQATT, CDR2 SNEGSKA (reference sequence). Trimming shortened V by 6 bases and J by 9 bases, and 6 bases separated the two germline ends. DNA for the CDR3: TGCAGTGCCAGGTTTTCACCCCTCCACTTT. Translating gives CSARFSPLHF.

The chain couples TRBV29-1 to TRBJ2-1; a weak D match, TRBD2 (5 bases). The V end was cut by 8 bases, the J end by 14 bases, with 34 bases between. This CDR3 has 16 residues. The germline gives CDR1 SQVTM, CDR2 ANQGSEA. The CDR3 loop reads CSTLRTSSRGVAAEFF. DNA for the CDR3: TGCAGCACATTAAGAACTTCTAGCCGAGGAGTTGCCGCGGAGTTCTTC.